This T cell receptor beta chain is drawn from a study of blood T cells in healthy people across ages. Drawing of peripheral blood yielded ten milliliters from each donor. No fewer than 6 million PBMCs went into each sample. The CDR3 has 15 amino acids. Trimming removed 4 bases at V and 7 bases at J, with 16 bases between. Combining a sample-barcoded 5' primer with a J-beta primer mix, a second PCR ran for roughly 7 to 12 cycles. The template-switch adaptor, which had 12 random nucleotides, put a tag on each cDNA molecule. Using its own MiXCR run on the 5' RACE reads, TCRdb lists one record per CDR3 protein. Seen here are 1.5 million to 2 million distinct CDR3 sequences, 40% to 55% observed once, and the top ten hold more than 2%.

The gene calls are TRBV12-3 or TRBV12-4 and TRBJ1-4; D may be TRBD1 (6 bases). Specimen: blood. This sequence originates from a woman in her 40s in good health. CDR3 nucleotide sequence: TGTGCCAGCAGTTCGACGGACAGTTTGGGTGAAAAACTGTTTTTT. It translates to CASSSTDSLGEKLFF.